This T cell receptor (beta chain) was sequenced in a study of T cells expressing NK-cell markers. Overall study: Each TCR beta repertoire originated in sorted T cells that were CD3+CD56+NKG2C+, CD3+CD56+NKG2C- or CD3+CD56-NKG2C+. The study's findings and limits: Once again these clonotypes came out on top in the CD3+CD56-NKG2C+ fraction of several donors. There remained a lack of clarity about HCMV specificity of expanded NKG2C+ T cell clones.

Notes on this clonotype: Its specificity is unknown.

TCR beta cDNA was made by 5'RACE template switching with UMIs. From its re-call of the 5' RACE reads, TCRdb lists each CDR3 protein once, without DNA. In all, the sample yields 200,000 to 300,000 distinct CDR3 sequences. The CDR3 sequence is 15 residues long. The source of this sequence is a woman aged 18 to 75 in good health. The chain couples TRBV12-3 or TRBV12-4 to TRBJ2-7; the D call from TCRdb, TRBD1, cannot be confirmed without DNA. The sample taken for sequencing was blood T cells: a sorted CD56 or NKG2C T cell subset, CD4+ or CD8+ T cells, or bulk PBMC T cells (not recorded which). The CDR3: CASSFPDRGHDEQYF.